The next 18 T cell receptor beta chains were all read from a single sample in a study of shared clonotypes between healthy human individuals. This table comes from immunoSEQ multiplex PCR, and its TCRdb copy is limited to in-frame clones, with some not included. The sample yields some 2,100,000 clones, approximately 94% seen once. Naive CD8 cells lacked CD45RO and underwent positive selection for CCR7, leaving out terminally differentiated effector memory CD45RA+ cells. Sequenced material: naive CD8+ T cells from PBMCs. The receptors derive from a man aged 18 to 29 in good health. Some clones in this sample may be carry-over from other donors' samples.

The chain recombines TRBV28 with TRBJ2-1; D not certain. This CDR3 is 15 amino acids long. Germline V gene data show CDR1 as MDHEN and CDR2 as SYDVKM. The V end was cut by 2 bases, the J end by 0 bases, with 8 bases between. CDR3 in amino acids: CASSLPLTSYNEQFF. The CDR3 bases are TGTGCCAGCAGTTTACCGCTAACCTCCTACAATGAGCAGTTCTTC.

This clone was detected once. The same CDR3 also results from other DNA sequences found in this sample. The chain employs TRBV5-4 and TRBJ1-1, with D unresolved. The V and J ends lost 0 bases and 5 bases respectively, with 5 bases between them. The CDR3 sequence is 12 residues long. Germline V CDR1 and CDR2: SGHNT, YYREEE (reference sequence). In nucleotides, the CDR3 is TGTGCCAGCAGCTTGGGTTTAACTGAAGCTTTCTTT. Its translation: CASSLGLTEAFF.

The chain's CDR3 is CASSPVTNEKLFF. CDR3 DNA sequence: TGTGCCAGCAGCCCAGTGACTAATGAAAAACTGTTTTTT. The chain couples TRBV7-8 to TRBJ1-4; no clear D. Germline lookup yields CDR1 SGHVS and CDR2 FQNEAQ. Between the trimmed V and J ends, which lost 5 bases and 2 bases, there was a span of 6 bases. CDR3 length: 13 amino acids.

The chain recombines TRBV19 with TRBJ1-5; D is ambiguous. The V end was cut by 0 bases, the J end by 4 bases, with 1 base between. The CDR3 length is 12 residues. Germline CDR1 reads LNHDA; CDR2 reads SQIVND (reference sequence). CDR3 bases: TGTGCCAGTAGTATAGATAATCAGCCCCAGCATTTT. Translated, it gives CASSIDNQPQHF.

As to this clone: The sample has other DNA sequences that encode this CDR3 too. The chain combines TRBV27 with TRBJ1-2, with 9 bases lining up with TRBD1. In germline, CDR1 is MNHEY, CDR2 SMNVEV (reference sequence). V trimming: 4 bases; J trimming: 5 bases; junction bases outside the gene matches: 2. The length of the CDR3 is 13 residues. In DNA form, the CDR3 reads TGTGCCAGCAGTTACGGACAGGGGTATGGCTACACCTTC. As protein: CASSYGQGYGYTF.

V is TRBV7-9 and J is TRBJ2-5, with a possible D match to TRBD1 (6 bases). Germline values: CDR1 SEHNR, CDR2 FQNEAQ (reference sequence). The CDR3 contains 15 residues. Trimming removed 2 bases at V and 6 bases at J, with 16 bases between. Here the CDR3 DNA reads TGTGCCAGCAGCTTAATCCTCGGCAGGGGCAAGACCCAGTACTTC. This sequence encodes CASSLILGRGKTQYF. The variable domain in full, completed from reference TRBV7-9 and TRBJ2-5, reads DTGVSQNPRHKITKRGQNVTFRCDPISEHNRLYWYRQTLGQGPEFLTYFQNEAQLEKSRLLSDRFSAERPKGSFSTLEIQRTEQGDSAMYLCASSLILGRGKTQYFGPGTRLLVL.

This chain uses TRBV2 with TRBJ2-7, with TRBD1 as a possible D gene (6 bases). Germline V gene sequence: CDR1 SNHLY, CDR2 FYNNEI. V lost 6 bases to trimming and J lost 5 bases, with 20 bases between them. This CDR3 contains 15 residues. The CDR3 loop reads CASRALTGALDEQYF. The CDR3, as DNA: TGTGCCAGCAGAGCGCTGACAGGAGCCCTCGACGAGCAGTACTTC. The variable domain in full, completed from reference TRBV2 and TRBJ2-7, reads EPEVTQTPSHQVTQMGQEVILRCVPISNHLYFYWYRQILGQKVEFLVSFYNNEISEKSEIFDDQFSVERPDGSNFTLKIRSTKLEDSAMYFCASRALTGALDEQYFGPGTRLTVT.

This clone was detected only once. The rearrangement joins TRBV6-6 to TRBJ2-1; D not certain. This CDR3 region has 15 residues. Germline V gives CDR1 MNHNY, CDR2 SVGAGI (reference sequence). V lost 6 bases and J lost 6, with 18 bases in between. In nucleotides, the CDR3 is TGTGCCAGCAGCCCCCGCCTCGATCCCCGCAATGAGCAGTTCTTC. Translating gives CASSPRLDPRNEQFF.

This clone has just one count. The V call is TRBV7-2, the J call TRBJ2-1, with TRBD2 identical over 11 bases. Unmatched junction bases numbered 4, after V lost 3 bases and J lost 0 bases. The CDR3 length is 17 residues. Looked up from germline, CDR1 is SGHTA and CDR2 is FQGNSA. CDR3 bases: TGTGCCAGCAGCTTTCTTAGCGGGAGGGACTCCTACAATGAGCAGTTCTTC. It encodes CASSFLSGRDSYNEQFF. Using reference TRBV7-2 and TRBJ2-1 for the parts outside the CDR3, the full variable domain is GAGVSQSPSNKVTEKGKDVELRCDPISGHTALYWYRQSLGQGLEFLIYFQGNSAPDKSGLPSDRFSAERTGGSVSTLTIQRTQQEDSAVYLCASSFLSGRDSYNEQFFGPGTRLTVL.

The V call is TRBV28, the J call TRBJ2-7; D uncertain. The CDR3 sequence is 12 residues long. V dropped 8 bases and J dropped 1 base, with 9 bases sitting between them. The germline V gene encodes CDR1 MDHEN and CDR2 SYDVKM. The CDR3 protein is CASSKRSYEQYF. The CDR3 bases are TGTGCCAGCTCTAAGCGATCCTACGAGCAGTACTTC. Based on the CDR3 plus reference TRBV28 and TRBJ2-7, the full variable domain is DVKVTQSSRYLVKRTGEKVFLECVQDMDHENMFWYRQDPGLGLRLIYFSYDVKMKEKGDIPEGYSVSREKKERFSLILESASTNQTSMYLCASSKRSYEQYFGPGTRLTVT.

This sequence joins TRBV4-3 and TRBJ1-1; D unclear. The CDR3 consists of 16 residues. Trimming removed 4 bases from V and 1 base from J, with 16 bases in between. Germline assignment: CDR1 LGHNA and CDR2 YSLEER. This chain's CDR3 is CASSRLSPPANTEAFF. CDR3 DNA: TGCGCCAGCAGCCGTCTTTCTCCGCCAGCGAACACTGAAGCTTTCTTT.

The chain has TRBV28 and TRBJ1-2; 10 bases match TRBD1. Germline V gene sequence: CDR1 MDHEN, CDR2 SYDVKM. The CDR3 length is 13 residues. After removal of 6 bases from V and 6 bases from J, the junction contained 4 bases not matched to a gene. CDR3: CASRRTGGHGYTF. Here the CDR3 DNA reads TGTGCCAGCAGGCGGACAGGGGGTCATGGCTACACCTTC.

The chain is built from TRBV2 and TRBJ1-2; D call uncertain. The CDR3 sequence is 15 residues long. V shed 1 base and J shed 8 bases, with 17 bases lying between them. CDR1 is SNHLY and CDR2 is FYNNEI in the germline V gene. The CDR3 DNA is TGTGCCAGCAGTGAAGAAGGACCTTTTCGCGAGGGCTACACCTTC. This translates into CASSEEGPFREGYTF.

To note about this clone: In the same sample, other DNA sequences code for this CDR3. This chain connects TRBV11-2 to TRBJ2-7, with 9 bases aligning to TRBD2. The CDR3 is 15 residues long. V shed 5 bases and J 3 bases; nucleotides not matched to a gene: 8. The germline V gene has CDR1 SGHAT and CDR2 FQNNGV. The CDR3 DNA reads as TGTGCCAGCAGCCCTCGACTAGCGGAGAACTACGAGCAGTACTTC. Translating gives CASSPRLAENYEQYF.

Here the CDR3 reads CASSPGTVTYEQYF. The CDR3 nucleotides read TGTGCCAGCAGCCCCGGGACGGTTACCTACGAGCAGTACTTC. The V gene is TRBV4-2, the J gene TRBJ2-7; D may be TRBD1 or TRBD2 (5 bases each). Germline V lookup: CDR1 LGHNA, CDR2 YNFKEQ. CDR3 size: 14 residues. The V end lost 4 bases, the J end lost 2 bases, and 12 bases lay between the germline ends.

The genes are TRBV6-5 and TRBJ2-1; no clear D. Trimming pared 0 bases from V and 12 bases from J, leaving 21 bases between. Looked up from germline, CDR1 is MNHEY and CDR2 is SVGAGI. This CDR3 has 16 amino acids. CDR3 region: CASSYSIRAPFGGQFF. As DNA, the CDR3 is TGTGCCAGCAGTTACTCGATACGGGCGCCGTTCGGCGGGCAGTTCTTC.

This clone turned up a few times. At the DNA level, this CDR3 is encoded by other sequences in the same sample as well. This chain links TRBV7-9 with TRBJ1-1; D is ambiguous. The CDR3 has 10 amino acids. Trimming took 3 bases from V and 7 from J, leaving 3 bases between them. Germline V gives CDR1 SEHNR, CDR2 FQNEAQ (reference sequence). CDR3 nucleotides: TGTGCCAGCAGCTTGCTTGAAGCTTTCTTT. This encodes CASSLLEAFF.

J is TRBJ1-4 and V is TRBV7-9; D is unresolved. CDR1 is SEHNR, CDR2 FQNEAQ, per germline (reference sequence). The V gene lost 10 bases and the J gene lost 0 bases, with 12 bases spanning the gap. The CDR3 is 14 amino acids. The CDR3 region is CATHRATTNEKLFF. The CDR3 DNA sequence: TGTGCCACCCACCGCGCGACAACTAATGAAAAACTGTTTTTT. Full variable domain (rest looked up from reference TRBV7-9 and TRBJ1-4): DTGVSQNPRHKITKRGQNVTFRCDPISEHNRLYWYRQTLGQGPEFLTYFQNEAQLEKSRLLSDRFSAERPKGSFSTLEIQRTEQGDSAMYLCATHRATTNEKLFFGSGTQLSVL.